These 15 T cell receptor beta chains share one sample of origin, sequenced in a study of T cell repertoires in cytomegalovirus infection (dated by TCRdb to about 2019). Instrument on record: Illumina HiSeq 1500. Clones were called with MiXCR by TCRdb after fastp trimmed the public reads at Q25, and only in-frame beta chains were retained. For every CDR3 protein sequence, its rows merge into one entry that carries the most common genes and DNA. Recorded for this sample are approximately 340,000 distinct CDR3 sequences; about 29% of them occurred a single time. The biggest ten clones account for roughly 20% of the sample. The antigens these receptors bind are not known. Read against the paper, the sample's treatment or condition label means: in vitro stimulation with specific CMV peptide epitopes to enrich CMV-specific T cells. The input for sequencing was cultured PBMCs, taken from culture after CMV antigen stimulation. These receptors all stem from a human donor in good health (CMV status not recorded). Some clones in this sample may be carry-over from other donors' samples.

The chain uses TRBV6-1 and TRBJ2-7; no clear D. CDR1 is MNHNS and CDR2 is SASEGT in the germline V gene. The CDR3 is made up of 12 amino acids. V was clipped by 7 bases and J by 2 bases, with 9 bases between them. CDR3 sequence (DNA): TGTGCCAGCACCCCGTCGACCTACGAGCAGTACTTC. Residues: CASTPSTYEQYF.

This clonotype showed up just a few times. This chain joins TRBV28 and TRBJ2-1; 8 nucleotides align to TRBD2. Germline V gene lookup returns CDR1 MDHEN and CDR2 SYDVKM. The CDR3 covers 16 residues. V was clipped by 7 bases and J by 6 bases; unmatched bases: 14. The chain's CDR3 is CASIVLGRREVNEQFF. The CDR3 DNA follows: TGTGCCAGCATCGTATTGGGGAGGCGGGAGGTCAATGAGCAGTTCTTC.

This chain connects TRBV9 to TRBJ2-7; D might be TRBD2 (5 bases). CDR1 SGDLS and CDR2 YYNGEE come from the germline V gene. The ends were cut back, 4 bases at V and 1 base at J, with 15 bases in the middle. This CDR3 region has 15 residues. CDR3 protein: CASSPQADPSYEQYF. The CDR3 bases are TGTGCCAGCAGCCCCCAAGCGGATCCTTCCTACGAGCAGTACTTC.

DNA for the CDR3: TGTGCCAGCAGGCCCCCGGGACAGGGGCTCCGGGCCAACGTCCTGACTTTC. This sequence encodes CASRPPGQGLRANVLTF. The gene calls are TRBV6-6 and TRBJ2-6; TRBD1 aligns across 10 bases. V was pared by 6 bases and J by 5 bases, with 10 bases of the junction left unmatched. The germline V gene has CDR1 MNHNY and CDR2 SVGAGI (reference sequence). CDR3 length: 17 residues.

The chain joins TRBV7-6 to TRBJ2-5; D perhaps matches TRBD1 (6 bases). Per the germline V gene, CDR1 is SGHVS and CDR2 is FNYEAQ. V lost 5 bases and J 5 bases, leaving 12 bases between the germline ends. This CDR3 has 13 residues. The CDR3 DNA reads as TGTGCCAGCAGCCCAGGGGTGATCGAGACCCAGTACTTC. Its translation is CASSPGVIETQYF.

This clonotype has a single count. It is likely a read error, because the conserved phenylalanine at the end of the CDR3 is missing. The chain is built from TRBV7-8 and TRBJ2-2; possible D gene TRBD1, 5 bases. The CDR3 totals 14 residues. From germline, CDR1 is SGHVS and CDR2 FQNEAQ. Trimming took off 5 bases at V and 1 base at J, with 8 bases between the two ends. Written as DNA, the CDR3 is TGTGCCAGCAGCATAACAGGGAACACCGGGGAGCTGTTTTTG. This codes for CASSITGNTGELFL.

V gene TRBV7-2 combines with J gene TRBJ1-4; D not resolved. Germline CDR1 reads SGHTA; CDR2 reads FQGNSA. The CDR3 runs to 17 residues. V was cut by 5 bases and J by 4 bases, with 20 bases left in between. CDR3 coding DNA: TGTGCCAGCAGCGAAGAAGGTTCCCCCTTATTTAATGAAAAACTGTTTTTT. Protein: CASSEEGSPLFNEKLFF.

This clonotype has just a few counts. The rearrangement joins TRBV29-1 to TRBJ2-3, with 11 bases that match TRBD2. The germline gives CDR1 SQVTM, CDR2 ANQGSEA. This CDR3 contains 15 residues. The V and J ends lost 6 bases and 3 bases, in that order; junction bases with no gene match: 8. CDR3 bases: TGCAGCGTCGCTCTAGCGGGGGGTGCGACAGATACGCAGTATTTT. Protein: CSVALAGGATDTQYF.

The chain is built from TRBV2 and TRBJ2-5; possibly TRBD1 for D (6 bases). CDR1 is SNHLY, CDR2 FYNNEI, per germline. The CDR3 runs 14 residues. Trimming cost V 6 bases and J 6 bases, with 17 bases left between them. DNA for the CDR3: TGTGCCAGCAGCCCTGGGGGCTTTGGACAGACCCAGTACTTC. It translates to CASSPGGFGQTQYF.

This clonotype was recorded a few times. The chain couples TRBV15 to TRBJ2-2, with 8 bases that match TRBD2. Germline assignment: CDR1 LNHNV and CDR2 YYDKDF (reference sequence). The CDR3 contains 15 residues. V was clipped by 1 base and J by 5 bases; unmatched bases: 3. This chain's CDR3 is CATSRVTSGTGELFF. As DNA, the CDR3 is TGTGCCACCAGCAGAGTAACTAGCGGTACCGGGGAGCTGTTTTTT.

The chain joins TRBV2 to TRBJ2-2, with D possibly matching TRBD2 (5 bases). Germline CDR1 SNHLY, CDR2 FYNNEI. V was clipped by 7 bases and J by 5 bases, with 11 bases between them. The CDR3 totals 13 residues. The chain's CDR3 is CASTGELTGELFF. The CDR3 DNA is TGTGCCAGCACCGGGGAATTAACCGGGGAGCTGTTTTTT.

The rearrangement links TRBV28 to TRBJ1-2; 7 bases are a match to TRBD1. V lost 3 bases and J lost 7; bases outside the gene matches: 8. CDR3 length: 14 residues. Looked up from germline, CDR1 is MDHEN and CDR2 is SYDVKM. DNA for the CDR3: TGTGCCAGCAGTTTGGGTGACAGGGTGTCTGGCTACACCTTC. Translated, it gives CASSLGDRVSGYTF.

This clonotype was detected only a few times. The DNA for the CDR3 is TGTGCCAGTAGTATTAGCGGGAGGTACGGCAATGAGCAGTTCTTC. This gives the protein CASSISGRYGNEQFF. The chain couples TRBV19 to TRBJ2-1; 10 nucleotides line up with TRBD2. V was clipped by 3 bases and J by 6 bases; unmatched bases: 5. Germline V gives CDR1 LNHDA, CDR2 SQIVND (reference sequence). The CDR3 spans 15 residues.

The table lists this clonotype with a few counts. The J gene is TRBJ2-3, the V gene TRBV7-4; 11 nucleotides match TRBD2. Germline assignment: CDR1 SGHVT and CDR2 SQSDAQ. Trimming took 8 bases from V and 0 from J; bases not matched to a gene: 10. This CDR3 has 17 residues. The CDR3 sequence is CASGASTSGVSTDTQYF. For the CDR3, the DNA is TGTGCCAGCGGGGCCTCGACTAGCGGGGTTAGCACAGATACGCAGTATTTT.

V is TRBV14 and J is TRBJ1-4; possibly TRBD1 for D (5 bases). The V end was cut by 0 bases, the J end by 0 bases, with 11 bases between. CDR1 and CDR2 from the germline V gene are SGHDN and FVKESK. The CDR3 extends over 17 amino acids. The CDR3 DNA reads as TGTGCCAGCAGCCAAGATCGGCAGGGTCCAACTAATGAAAAACTGTTTTTT. It is translated as CASSQDRQGPTNEKLFF. Full variable domain (rest looked up from reference TRBV14 and TRBJ1-4): EAGVTQFPSHSVIEKGQTVTLRCDPISGHDNLYWYRRVMGKEIKFLLHFVKESKQDESGMPNNRFLAERTGGTYSTLKVQPAELEDSGVYFCASSQDRQGPTNEKLFFGSGTQLSVL.